A selection of T cell receptor beta chains follows, all from one sample in a study of OX40 agonist ivuxolimab in advanced cancers. Only in-frame clones appear in the TCRdb table, and some are missing; sequencing was by immunoSEQ multiplex PCR. The table records roughly 100,000 clones, roughly 90% of them present only once. The sequencing here drew on CD4+ or CD8+ T cells sorted from blood, taken in a trial of the OX40 agonist ivuxolimab. The receptors come from an adult with an advanced solid tumor such as melanoma, head and neck, liver or kidney cancer. Each CDR3 is given with its conserved first and last residue. D genes are given only for firm matches. Rows may omit the clone size; those that give it use once, few, many or a size class.

size,V,D,J,DNA,CDR3
many,TRBV4-2,NA,TRBJ1-5,TGTGCCAGCAGCCAAGATGGCGGGGGAGGGGGCAATCAGCCCCAGCATTTT,CASSQDGGGGGNQPQHF
NA,TRBV30,NA,TRBJ2-7,TGTGCCTGGAGTGCCCCTCCGGGAGTAAGGAAGTACGAGCAGTACTTC,CAWSAPPGVRKYEQYF
NA,TRBV21-1,NA,TRBJ1-1,TGTGCCAGCAGCAAAAGCGGCAATCACGAAGCTTTCTTT,CASSKSGNHEAFF
NA,TRBV6-6,NA,TRBJ2-5,TGTGCCAGCAGCCTCCAAGAGACCCAGTACTTC,CASSLQETQYF
NA,TRBV30,NA,TRBJ1-2,TGTGCCTGGAGCCCGGGGGTTTATGGCTACACCTTC,CAWSPGVYGYTF
NA,TRBV10-3,NA,TRBJ1-2,TGTGCCATCGGAGGGGCCAGAAACTATGGCTACACCTTC,CAIGGARNYGYTF
NA,TRBV7-8,TRBD1,TRBJ2-3,TGTGCCAGCAGCCGCATGGACAGGCTCACAGATACGCAGTATTTT,CASSRMDRLTDTQYF
few,TRBV6-6,NA,TRBJ2-2,TGTGCCAGCAGTCCAACTAGCCCCGGGGAGCTGTTTTTT,CASSPTSPGELFF
NA,TRBV5-1,NA,TRBJ1-4,TGCGCCAGCAGCTACGAATACGGGGCGAGGGGTCTGTTTTTT,CASSYEYGARGLFF
NA,TRBV18,TRBD1,TRBJ1-5,TGTGCCAGCTCATCAGGGACAGGGCAGCCCCAGCATTTT,CASSSGTGQPQHF
NA,TRBV5-6,NA,TRBJ1-2,TGTGCCAGCAGGGGGAGGGGTAAACTAAATAGCTATGGCTACACCTTC,CASRGRGKLNSYGYTF
NA,TRBV2,TRBD1,TRBJ2-7,TGTGCCAGCAGTGAAGCGCTTAGCCCCTACAGGGGGTATTACGAGCAGTACTTC,CASSEALSPYRGYYEQYF
NA,TRBV7-3,TRBD1,TRBJ1-2,TGTGCCAGCAGCCCATCAGGGGGGGACTATGGCTACACCTTC,CASSPSGGDYGYTF
NA,TRBV19,TRBD1,TRBJ1-3,TGTGCCAGTAGTACAGGGACAGTTGTCTCTGGAAACACCATATATTTT,CASSTGTVVSGNTIYF
once,TRBV14,NA,TRBJ1-1,TGTGCCAGCAGTATCACCTACACTGAAGCTTTCTTT,CASSITYTEAFF
NA,TRBV11-2,NA,TRBJ2-1,TGTGCCAGCAGCTCCCCCCGGGGTCCCACCTACAATGAGCAGTTCTTC,CASSSPRGPTYNEQFF
NA,TRBV6-1,TRBD2,TRBJ2-7,TGTGCCAGCAATCAGGGAGGGAATCGCTACGAGCAGTACTTC,CASNQGGNRYEQYF
NA,TRBV27,TRBD1,TRBJ2-2,TGTGCCAGCCTCGGCCACCGGGACAGGGTTGCTGGGGAGCTGTTTTTT,CASLGHRDRVAGELFF
NA,TRBV5-1,NA,TRBJ1-2,TGCGCCAGCAGCTTGGCGCTGCACTATGGCTACACCTTC,CASSLALHYGYTF
NA,TRBV18,NA,TRBJ2-5,TGTGCCAGCTCACCACCGGGCGTTCAAGAGACCCAGTACTTC,CASSPPGVQETQYF
NA,TRBV5-4,NA,TRBJ1-2,TGTGCCAGCAGCTGGCTGAGGGTAATGGGCTACACCTTC,CASSWLRVMGYTF
NA,TRBV20-1,NA,TRBJ2-1,TGCAGTGCTAGACTGGGCTTTGAGCAGTTCTTC,CSARLGFEQFF
NA,TRBV30,NA,TRBJ1-2,TGTGCCTGGAGCTCCCAGACAGGACCTAGAGGCTACACCTTC,CAWSSQTGPRGYTF
NA,TRBV5-1,NA,TRBJ1-1,TGCGCCAGCAGCTCCTCCTCCGTCACTGAAGCTTTCTTT,CASSSSSVTEAFF
NA,TRBV10-3,NA,TRBJ2-2,TGTGCCATCAGTGAGCCAGGCAAAGTCACCGGGGAGCTGTTTTTT,CAISEPGKVTGELFF
NA,TRBV11-2,NA,TRBJ2-7,TGTGCCAGCAGCTTAGACCGGGGTGCCTACGAGCAGTACTTC,CASSLDRGAYEQYF
NA,TRBV2,NA,TRBJ1-4,TGTGCCAGCAGGGTTGAAAAACTGTTTTTT,CASRVEKLFF
few,TRBV7-2,NA,TRBJ1-2,TGTGCCAGCAGCTTAGCGCGCTATGGCTACACCTTC,CASSLARYGYTF
NA,TRBV4-1,NA,TRBJ2-1,TGCGCCAGCAGCCAAGGGTCACTAGAGCCCTACAATGAGCAGTTCTTC,CASSQGSLEPYNEQFF
NA,TRBV10-2,TRBD1,TRBJ1-1,TGCGCCAGCAGTAACGACAGGGGAGGGCTTGGGTTAGCTTTCTTT,CASSNDRGGLGLAFF
NA,TRBV11-2,NA,TRBJ2-2,TGTGCCAGCAGACACTTTGGGGGCGGGGAGCTGTTTTTT,CASRHFGGGELFF
NA,TRBV6-6,NA,TRBJ2-7,TGTGCCAGCAAACTCTCCATGGAGGGTCCCTACGAGCAGTACTTC,CASKLSMEGPYEQYF
NA,TRBV5-1,NA,TRBJ2-5,TGCGCCAGCAGCTTGGACGAGACCCAGTACTTC,CASSLDETQYF
NA,TRBV6-5,TRBD1,TRBJ1-2,TGTGCCAGCAGCTACTGGACAGGGGAACAGAACTATGGCTACACCTTC,CASSYWTGEQNYGYTF
NA,TRBV19,NA,TRBJ2-7,TGTGCCAGTAGTATGTATCTGGGACACCCCTACGAGCAGTACTTC,CASSMYLGHPYEQYF
NA,TRBV30,NA,TRBJ2-7,TGTGCCTGGAGCTCTAGAGGGGCCTCTGACGAGCAGTACTTC,CAWSSRGASDEQYF
NA,TRBV18,NA,TRBJ2-7,TGTGCCAGCTCATCGGTACAGGGTTCCTACGAGCAGTACTTC,CASSSVQGSYEQYF
NA,TRBV2,TRBD2,TRBJ2-3,TGTGCCAGCAGGCGTTCTAGCGGGGCCAGGGGAGATACGCAGTATTTT,CASRRSSGARGDTQYF
once,TRBV19,NA,TRBJ2-5,TGTGCCAGTAGTAAAGGGGGGTCGTACCAAGAGACCCAGTACTTC,CASSKGGSYQETQYF
once,TRBV19,NA,TRBJ1-4,TGTGCCAGTAGTATAGACGGGGGTGAAAAACTGTTTTTT,CASSIDGGEKLFF
NA,TRBV15,NA,TRBJ2-5,TGTGCCACCAGCAGAGGTGGTAACCAAGAGACCCAGTACTTC,CATSRGGNQETQYF
once,TRBV19,NA,TRBJ2-1,TGTGCCAGTAGTGGGTCAGCGCACTATCACAATGAGCAGTTCTTC,CASSGSAHYHNEQFF
NA,TRBV7-2,NA,TRBJ2-4,TGTGCCAGCAGTCCGGATCGTGGCGGCATTCAGTACTTC,CASSPDRGGIQYF
few,TRBV6-5,NA,TRBJ2-1,TGTGCCAGCGGAAAAAGGAGCTCCTACAATGAGCAGTTCTTC,CASGKRSSYNEQFF
once,TRBV4-2,NA,TRBJ1-3,TGTGCCAGCAGCTATGACAGGTCCGGAAACACCATATATTTT,CASSYDRSGNTIYF